The 7 T cell receptor beta chains presented below share a single source sample, sequenced in a study of blood T cell repertoires in COVID-19. This table comes from immunoSEQ multiplex PCR, and its TCRdb copy is limited to in-frame clones, with some not included. The top ten hold over 25% of the sample, which has 67,000 or so clones, about 86% seen once. What was sequenced was peripheral blood. These receptor sequences come from a man in his 70s with acute or convalescent COVID-19.

This chain uses TRBV28 with TRBJ2-7; 7 nucleotides agree with TRBD2. The CDR3 is made up of 14 amino acids. The V and J ends lost 4 bases and 7 bases, in that order; junction bases with no gene match: 10. CDR1 MDHEN and CDR2 SYDVKM come from the germline V gene. CDR3 protein: CASSSPAGSKEQYF. DNA for the CDR3: TGTGCCAGCAGTTCCCCAGCGGGGTCCAAGGAGCAGTACTTC. The variable domain in full, completed from reference TRBV28 and TRBJ2-7, reads DVKVTQSSRYLVKRTGEKVFLECVQDMDHENMFWYRQDPGLGLRLIYFSYDVKMKEKGDIPEGYSVSREKKERFSLILESASTNQTSMYLCASSSPAGSKEQYFGPGTRLTVT.

This clone was picked up one time. V is TRBV7-8 and J is TRBJ1-1, with a tentative D call TRBD1 (5 bases). The V end was cut by 1 base, the J end by 1 base, with 10 bases between. This CDR3 spans 15 amino acids. Germline V lookup: CDR1 SGHVS, CDR2 FQNEAQ. CDR3 loop: CASSLVRQKNTEAFF. The CDR3 coding sequence is TGTGCCAGCAGCTTAGTACGACAGAAGAACACTGAAGCTTTCTTT. Variable domain in full (rest from reference TRBV7-8 and TRBJ1-1): GAGVSQSPRYKVAKRGQDVALRCDPISGHVSLFWYQQALGQGPEFLTYFQNEAQLDKSGLPSDRFFAERPEGSVSTLKIQRTQQEDSAVYLCASSLVRQKNTEAFFGQGTRLTVV.

The chain employs TRBV6-5 and TRBJ1-1; D is unresolved. The V and J ends lost 8 bases and 7 bases respectively, with 20 bases between them. Germline-derived CDR1 and CDR2 are MNHEY and SVGAGI. The CDR3 has 14 residues. CDR3 region: CASGQAGAPNEAFF. In nucleotides, the CDR3 is TGTGCCAGCGGCCAGGCGGGCGCTCCCAATGAAGCTTTCTTT.

The rearrangement joins TRBV27 to TRBJ1-2; D may be TRBD1 (6 bases). This CDR3 comprises 13 residues. Trimming cost V 7 bases and J 4 bases, with 13 bases left between them. CDR1 and CDR2 from the germline V gene are MNHEY and SMNVEV (reference sequence). In DNA form, the CDR3 reads TGTGCCAGCAATCCAGGGGCGGGCTATGGCTACACCTTC. It specifies CASNPGAGYGYTF.

The chain has TRBV28 and TRBJ2-1; tentatively, D is TRBD2 (6 bases). The germline gives CDR1 MDHEN, CDR2 SYDVKM. Trimming stripped 3 bases from V and 5 bases from J, with 26 bases between. The length of the CDR3 is 19 residues. The CDR3 coding sequence is TGTGCCAGCAGTTTTGCACCCGGCGGGTCGGGGGAGGACGACAATGAGCAGTTCTTC. Translation: CASSFAPGGSGEDDNEQFF.

J is TRBJ2-7 and V is TRBV19; D gene unclear. V was shortened by 6 bases and J by 3 bases, with 15 bases between the two germline ends. The germline V gene encodes CDR1 LNHDA and CDR2 SQIVND (reference sequence). The CDR3 runs to 14 residues. The CDR3 DNA reads TGTGCCAGTAGCCCCAGCTTTCGAGGCTACGAGCAGTACTTC. Encoded protein: CASSPSFRGYEQYF.

The count of this clone is one. V gene TRBV4-2 combines with J gene TRBJ2-7; the D is unclear. The CDR3 length is 15 residues. V lost 2 bases and J 5 bases, leaving 16 bases between the germline ends. Germline assignment: CDR1 LGHNA and CDR2 YNFKEQ. As DNA, the CDR3 is TGTGCCAGCAGCCAAAGCCACAGCCCTCGCGACGAGCAGTACTTC. Translated: CASSQSHSPRDEQYF.